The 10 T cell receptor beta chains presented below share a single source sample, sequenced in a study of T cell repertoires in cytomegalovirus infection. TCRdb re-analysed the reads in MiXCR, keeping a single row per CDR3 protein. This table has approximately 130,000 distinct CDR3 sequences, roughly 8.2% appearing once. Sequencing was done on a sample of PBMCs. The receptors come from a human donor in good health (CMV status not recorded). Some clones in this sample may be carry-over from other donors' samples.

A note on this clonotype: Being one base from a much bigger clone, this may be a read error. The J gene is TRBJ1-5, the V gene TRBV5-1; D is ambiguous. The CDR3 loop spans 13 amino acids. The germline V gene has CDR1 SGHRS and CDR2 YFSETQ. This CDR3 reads CASSLTGDHPQHF. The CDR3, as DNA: TGCGCCAGCAGCTTGACCGGGGATCATCCCCAGCATTTT.

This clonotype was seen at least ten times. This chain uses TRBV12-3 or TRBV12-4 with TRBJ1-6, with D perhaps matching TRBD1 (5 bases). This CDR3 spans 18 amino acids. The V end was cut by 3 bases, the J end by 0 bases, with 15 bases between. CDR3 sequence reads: CASSFGLGGSSYNSPLHF. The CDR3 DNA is TGTGCCAGCAGTTTTGGGCTGGGGGGGAGCTCCTATAATTCACCCCTCCACTTT.

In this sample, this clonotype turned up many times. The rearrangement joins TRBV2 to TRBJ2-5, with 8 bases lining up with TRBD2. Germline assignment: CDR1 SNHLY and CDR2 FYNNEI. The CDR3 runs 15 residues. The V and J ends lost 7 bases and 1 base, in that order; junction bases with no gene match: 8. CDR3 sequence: CASTGGGVTQETQYF. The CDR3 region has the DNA TGTGCCAGCACCGGGGGGGGAGTTACCCAAGAGACCCAGTACTTC.

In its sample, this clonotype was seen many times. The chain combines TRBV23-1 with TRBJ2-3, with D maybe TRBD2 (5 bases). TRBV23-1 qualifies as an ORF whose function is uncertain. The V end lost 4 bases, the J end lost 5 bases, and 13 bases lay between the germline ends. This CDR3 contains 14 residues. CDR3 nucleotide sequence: TGCGCCAGCAGTCCGTGGACTGATGGAGATACGCAGTATTTT. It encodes CASSPWTDGDTQYF.

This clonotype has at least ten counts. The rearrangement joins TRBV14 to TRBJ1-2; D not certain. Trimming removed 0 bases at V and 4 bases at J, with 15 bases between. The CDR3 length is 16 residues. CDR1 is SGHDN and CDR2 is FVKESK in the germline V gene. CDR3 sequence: CASSQDSRPVGYGYTF. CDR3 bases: TGTGCCAGCAGCCAAGATAGTCGGCCAGTCGGCTATGGCTACACCTTC.

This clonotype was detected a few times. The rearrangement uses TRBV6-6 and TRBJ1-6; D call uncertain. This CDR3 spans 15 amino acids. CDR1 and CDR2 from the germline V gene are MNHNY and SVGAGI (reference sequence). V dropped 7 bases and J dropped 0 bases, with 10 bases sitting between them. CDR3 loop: CASTRSSSYNSPLHF. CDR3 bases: TGTGCCAGCACCAGGAGCAGCTCCTATAATTCACCCCTCCACTTT.

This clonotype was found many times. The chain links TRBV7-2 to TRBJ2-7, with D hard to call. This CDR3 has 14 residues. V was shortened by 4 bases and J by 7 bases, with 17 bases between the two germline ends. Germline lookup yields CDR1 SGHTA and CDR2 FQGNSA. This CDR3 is CASSSSTRPEEQYF. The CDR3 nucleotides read TGTGCCAGCAGCTCCTCTACCCGTCCGGAAGAGCAGTACTTC.

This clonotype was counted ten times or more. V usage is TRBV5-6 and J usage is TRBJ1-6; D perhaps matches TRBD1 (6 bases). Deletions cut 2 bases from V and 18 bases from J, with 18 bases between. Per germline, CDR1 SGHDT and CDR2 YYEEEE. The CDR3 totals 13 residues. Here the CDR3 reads CASSFQPGQEGHF. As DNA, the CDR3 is TGTGCCAGCAGCTTTCAACCGGGACAAGAAGGCCACTTT.

CDR3 sequence (DNA): TGCGCCAGCAGCTTACAACGGGGGCCTGGGGAGACCCAGTACTTC. Translating it yields CASSLQRGPGETQYF. The V gene is TRBV5-1, the J gene TRBJ2-5; either TRBD1 or TRBD2 may fit D (6 bases each). Trimming shortened V by 2 bases and J by 5 bases, and 16 bases separated the two germline ends. The CDR3 contains 15 residues. Germline V gives CDR1 SGHRS, CDR2 YFSETQ. Full variable domain (missing parts from reference TRBV5-1 and TRBJ2-5): KAGVTQTPRYLIKTRGQQVTLSCSPISGHRSVSWYQQTPGQGLQFLFEYFSETQRNKGNFPGRFSGRQFSNSRSEMNVSTLELGDSALYLCASSLQRGPGETQYFGPGTRLLVL.

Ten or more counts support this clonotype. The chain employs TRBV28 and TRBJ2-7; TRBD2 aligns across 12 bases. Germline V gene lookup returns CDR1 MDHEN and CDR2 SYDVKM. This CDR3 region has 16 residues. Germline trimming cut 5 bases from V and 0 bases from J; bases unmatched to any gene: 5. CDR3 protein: CASSRGLAGTSYEQYF. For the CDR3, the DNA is TGTGCCAGCAGTCGCGGACTAGCGGGGACCTCCTACGAGCAGTACTTC.